The clone carrying this T cell receptor beta chain occurred a few times. Its cognate antigen is unknown. The junction differs from germline at one of its ends, possibly a read error. This specimen comes from a study of T-cell reconstitution after alpha-beta-depleted transplantation in children. Notes on the study in general: After transplant, high TCRbeta diversity at day 60 in some patients arose from surviving recipient T cells and thymic progenitors. One year after transplant, T-cell counts and diversity came mostly from newly produced T cells. The origin of alpha-beta T cells about two months after transplant was reportedly several hundred expanded graft clones.

CDR1 ENHRY and CDR2 SYGVKD come from the germline V gene. The CDR3 has 13 amino acids. For TCRbeta, the library was prepared with unique molecular identifiers. MiXCR, run by TCRdb on the PCR reads, gives a single entry per CDR3 protein. The sample holds hundreds of thousands of distinct CDR3 sequences, around 7.3% seen once. The source material was peripheral blood, sampled 360 days after TCRalphabeta/CD19-depleted stem cell transplant. This rearrangement joins TRBV10-3 to TRBJ2-7; 9 nucleotides agree with TRBD1. This receptor was taken from a female patient aged 2-9 years who had a stem cell transplant for Fanconi anemia, so the T cells may come from the graft donor. CDR3 region: CAISGGRQGGVLF. The CDR3 nucleotides read TGTGCCATCAGTGGGGGTCGACAGGGGGGAGTCCTCTTC.